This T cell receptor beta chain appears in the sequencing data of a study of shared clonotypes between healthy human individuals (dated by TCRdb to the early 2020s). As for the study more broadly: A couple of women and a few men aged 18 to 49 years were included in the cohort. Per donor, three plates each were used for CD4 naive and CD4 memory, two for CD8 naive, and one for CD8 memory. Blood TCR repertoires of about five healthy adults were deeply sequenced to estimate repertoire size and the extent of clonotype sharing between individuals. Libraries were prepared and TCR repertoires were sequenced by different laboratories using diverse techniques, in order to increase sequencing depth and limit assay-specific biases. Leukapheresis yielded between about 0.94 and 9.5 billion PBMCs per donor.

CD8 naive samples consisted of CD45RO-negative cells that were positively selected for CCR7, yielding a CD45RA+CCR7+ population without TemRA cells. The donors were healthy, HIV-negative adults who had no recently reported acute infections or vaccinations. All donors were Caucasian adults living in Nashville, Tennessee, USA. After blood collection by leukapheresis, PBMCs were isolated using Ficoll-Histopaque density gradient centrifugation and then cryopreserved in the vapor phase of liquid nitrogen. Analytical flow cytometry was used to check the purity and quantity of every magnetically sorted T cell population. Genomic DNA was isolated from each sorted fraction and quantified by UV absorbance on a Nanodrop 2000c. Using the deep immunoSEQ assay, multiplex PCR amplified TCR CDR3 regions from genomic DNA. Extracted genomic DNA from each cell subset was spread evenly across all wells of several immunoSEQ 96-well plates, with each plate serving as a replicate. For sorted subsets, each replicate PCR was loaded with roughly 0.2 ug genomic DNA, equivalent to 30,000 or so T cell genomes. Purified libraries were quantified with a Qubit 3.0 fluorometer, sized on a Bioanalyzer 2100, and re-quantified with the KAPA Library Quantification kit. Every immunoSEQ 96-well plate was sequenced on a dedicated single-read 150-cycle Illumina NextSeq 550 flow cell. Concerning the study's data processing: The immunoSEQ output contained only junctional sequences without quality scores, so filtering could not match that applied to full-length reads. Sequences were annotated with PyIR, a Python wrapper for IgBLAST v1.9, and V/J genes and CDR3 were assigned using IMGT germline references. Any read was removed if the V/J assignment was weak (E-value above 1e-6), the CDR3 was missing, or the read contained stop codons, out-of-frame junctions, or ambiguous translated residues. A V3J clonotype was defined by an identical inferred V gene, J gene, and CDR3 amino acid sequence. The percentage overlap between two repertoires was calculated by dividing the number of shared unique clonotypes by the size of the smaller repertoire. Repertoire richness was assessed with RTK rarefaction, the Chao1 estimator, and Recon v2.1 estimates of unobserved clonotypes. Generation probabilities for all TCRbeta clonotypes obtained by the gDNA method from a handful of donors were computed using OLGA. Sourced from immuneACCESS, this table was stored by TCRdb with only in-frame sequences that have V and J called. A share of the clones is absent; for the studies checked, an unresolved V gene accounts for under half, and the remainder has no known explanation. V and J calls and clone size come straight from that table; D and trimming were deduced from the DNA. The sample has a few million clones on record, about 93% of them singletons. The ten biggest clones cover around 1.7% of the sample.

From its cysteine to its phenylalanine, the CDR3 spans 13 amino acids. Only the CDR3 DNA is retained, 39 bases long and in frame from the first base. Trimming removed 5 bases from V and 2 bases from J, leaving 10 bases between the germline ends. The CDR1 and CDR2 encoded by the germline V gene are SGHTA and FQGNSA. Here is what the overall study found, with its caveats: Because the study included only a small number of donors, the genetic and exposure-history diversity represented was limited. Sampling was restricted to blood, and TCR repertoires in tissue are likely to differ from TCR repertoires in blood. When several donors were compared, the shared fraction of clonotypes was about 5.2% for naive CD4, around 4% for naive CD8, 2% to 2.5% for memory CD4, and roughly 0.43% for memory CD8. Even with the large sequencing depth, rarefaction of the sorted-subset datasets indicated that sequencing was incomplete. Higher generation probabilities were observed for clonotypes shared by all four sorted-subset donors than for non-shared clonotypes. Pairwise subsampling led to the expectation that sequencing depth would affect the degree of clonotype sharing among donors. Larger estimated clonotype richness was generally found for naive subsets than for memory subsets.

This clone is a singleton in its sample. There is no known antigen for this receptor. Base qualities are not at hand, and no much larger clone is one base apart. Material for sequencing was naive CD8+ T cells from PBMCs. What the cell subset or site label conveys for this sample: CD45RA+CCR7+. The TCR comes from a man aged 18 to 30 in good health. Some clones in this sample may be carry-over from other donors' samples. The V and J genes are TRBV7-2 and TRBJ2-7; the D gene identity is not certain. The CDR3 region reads CASSLTPTYEQYF. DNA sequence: TGTGCCAGCAGCCTCACTCCCACCTACGAGCAGTACTTC.